This T cell receptor beta chain was obtained from a study of cytotoxic CD8 clonotypes in ibrutinib-treated CLL. The CDR3 is 16 residues long. Germline CDR1 MNHNS, CDR2 SASEGT. Trimming left V 1 base short and J 0 bases short, with 10 bases between. Assay used: immunoSEQ multiplex PCR; TCRdb lists only in-frame clones, some missing. The sample has tens of thousands of clones; around 52% are singletons. This sample comprised PBMCs, obtained before ibrutinib treatment. V is TRBV6-1 and J is TRBJ1-5, with no clear D. The source is a human donor with chronic lymphocytic leukemia. Here the CDR3 DNA reads TGTGCCAGCAGTGAAGGGGGAAGGGCTAGCAATCAGCCCCAGCATTTT. Translation gives CASSEGGRASNQPQHF.